Each of the 7 T cell receptor beta chains below was sequenced from the same sample in a study of blood T cell repertoires in COVID-19. Sequenced by immunoSEQ multiplex PCR; TCRdb stores in-frame clones only, minus some. Among approximately 350,000 clones listed, 80% to 90% were seen once. What was sequenced was PBMCs or T cells enriched from blood (not recorded which). The receptor set was obtained from a man aged 18 to 29 who had recovered from COVID-19.

V usage is TRBV19 and J usage is TRBJ1-1; D gene uncertain. This CDR3 spans 16 amino acids. Germline V gene data show CDR1 as LNHDA and CDR2 as SQIVND (reference sequence). V was pared by 0 bases and J by 2 bases, with 13 bases between. CDR3 residues: CASSIDHYRDNTEAFF. For the CDR3, the DNA is TGTGCCAGTAGTATAGATCATTACCGGGATAACACTGAAGCTTTCTTT.

This chain links TRBV13 with TRBJ2-3; 9 nucleotides match TRBD2. J lost 2 bases, V lost 1 base, and 10 bases had no gene match. Germline V gene sequence: CDR1 PRHDT, CDR2 FYEKMQ (reference sequence). The CDR3 extends over 18 amino acids. CDR3 sequence (DNA): TGTGCCAGCAGCTTAGAGGGCGGGGGGGCCTCCCACACAGATACGCAGTATTTT. Amino acids: CASSLEGGGASHTDTQYF.

This clone was found a few times. J is TRBJ2-3 and V is TRBV7-6; D gene unclear. The CDR3 length is 15 residues. V shed 2 bases and J shed 6 bases, with 15 bases lying between them. Germline CDR1 reads SGHVS; CDR2 reads FNYEAQ. The CDR3 coding sequence is TGTGCCAGCAGCTTATATCCTCCGGTTGCGGATACGCAGTATTTT. It codes for CASSLYPPVADTQYF.

The chain recombines TRBV5-1 with TRBJ2-7; 10 nucleotides match TRBD2. The CDR3 contains 19 residues. V gave up 0 bases and J gave up 6 bases; unmatched junction bases: 18. The germline V gene has CDR1 SGHRS and CDR2 YFSETQ. The CDR3 nucleotides read TGCGCCAGCAGCTTGGGGGGGTTAGCGGGGGGCGCCCGGGGGAGCGAGCAGTACTTC. This sequence encodes CASSLGGLAGGARGSEQYF.

The chain links TRBV29-1 to TRBJ1-1, with 7 bases that match TRBD1. The CDR3 extends over 13 amino acids. V was pared by 1 base and J by 11 bases, with 10 bases of the junction left unmatched. CDR1 SQVTM and CDR2 ANQGSEA come from the germline V gene. The CDR3 is CSVEGSGGLNAFF. DNA for the CDR3: TGCAGCGTTGAAGGATCAGGGGGTTTAAACGCTTTCTTT.

With regard to this clone: Compared with germline, one end of the junction differs, possibly owing to a read error. The chain has TRBV5-1 and TRBJ2-7; 11 bases agree with TRBD1. The germline V gene encodes CDR1 SGHRS and CDR2 YFSETQ. This CDR3 spans 15 amino acids. The CDR3 loop is CASSLDPDRGRSGLF. The DNA for the CDR3 is TGCGCCAGCAGCTTGGATCCGGACAGGGGGCGCAGCGGGTTGTTC.

The chain combines TRBV29-1 with TRBJ1-4; 10 bases are shared with TRBD1. Germline assignment: CDR1 SQVTM and CDR2 ANQGSEA. This CDR3 has 12 amino acids. V dropped 6 bases and J dropped 8; count of bases not matched to a gene: 3. The CDR3 reads CSVGQGTEKLFF. The CDR3, as DNA: TGCAGCGTGGGACAGGGGACGGAAAAACTGTTTTTT.